Listed here are 14 T cell receptor beta chains from one sample, sequenced in a study of monozygotic twins with inflammatory bowel disease. For each CDR3 protein, TCRdb gives one entry from its re-call of the 5' RACE reads, without DNA. The sample's table shows about 160,000 distinct CDR3 sequences. The sample was blood. The receptors were gathered from a human donor with ulcerative colitis or Crohn's disease, or a healthy co-twin of an affected twin (not recorded which).

The V and J genes are TRBV5-1 and TRBJ1-5; TCRdb outputs TRBD1, but without DNA this stays unchecked. The CDR3 extends over 15 amino acids. Germline loops: CDR1 SGHRS, CDR2 YFSETQ. CDR3 loop: CASSWGTGGNQPQHF.

The chain uses TRBV7-2 and TRBJ2-7; TCRdb's assignment of TRBD1 cannot be checked, as there is no DNA. Germline-derived CDR1 and CDR2 are SGHTA and FQGNSA. CDR3 size: 13 residues. CDR3 amino acids: CASSSDPGTKQYF.

The chain uses TRBV28 and TRBJ2-4; TCRdb designates TRBD1, a call that cannot be tested without DNA. This CDR3 has 17 amino acids. CDR1 is MDHEN and CDR2 is SYDVKM in the germline V gene. CDR3 in amino acids: CASGAGGSRLAKNIQYF.

The genes are TRBV18 and TRBJ1-1. CDR1 KGHSH and CDR2 LQKENI come from the germline V gene. This CDR3 region has 15 residues. The CDR3 region is CASSPDTAMNTEAFF.

V usage is TRBV15 and J usage is TRBJ1-5; TCRdb lists TRBD1, though no DNA is available to test this call. The CDR3 has 17 residues. Germline assignment: CDR1 LNHNV and CDR2 YYDKDF (reference sequence). CDR3: CATSRPRAGERDQPQHF.

This chain joins TRBV7-9 and TRBJ2-1; the TRBD1 assignment by TCRdb is unverifiable without DNA. The CDR3 spans 15 residues. Germline lookup yields CDR1 SEHNR and CDR2 FQNEAQ (reference sequence). CDR3: CASSPTGQGPHEQFF. Full variable domain (outside the CDR3, taken from reference TRBV7-9 and TRBJ2-1): DTGVSQNPRHKITKRGQNVTFRCDPISEHNRLYWYRQTLGQGPEFLTYFQNEAQLEKSRLLSDRFSAERPKGSFSTLEIQRTEQGDSAMYLCASSPTGQGPHEQFFGPGTRLTVL.

This sequence joins TRBV7-8 and TRBJ1-5; checking the TCRdb D call of TRBD1 is not possible without DNA. Germline V lookup: CDR1 SGHVS, CDR2 FQNEAQ. The CDR3 has 18 residues. CDR3 loop: CASSSRFGTGQGDQPQHF.

The CDR3 sequence is CASSSEGRTSAYNEQFF. The gene calls are TRBV11-2 and TRBJ2-1; TCRdb names TRBD2, which stays unverified in the absence of DNA. The CDR3 has 17 residues. Germline values: CDR1 SGHAT, CDR2 FQNNGV.

The gene calls are TRBV7-8 and TRBJ2-1; lacking DNA, the TRBD1 call made by TCRdb goes unchecked. Germline CDR1 is SGHVS and CDR2 is FQNEAQ. The CDR3 covers 16 residues. The CDR3 loop is CASSSGRDRLYNEQFF. The complete variable domain, with remaining parts taken from reference TRBV7-8 and TRBJ2-1, reads GAGVSQSPRYKVAKRGQDVALRCDPISGHVSLFWYQQALGQGPEFLTYFQNEAQLDKSGLPSDRFFAERPEGSVSTLKIQRTQQEDSAVYLCASSSGRDRLYNEQFFGPGTRLTVL.

V usage is TRBV7-2 and J usage is TRBJ2-1; TCRdb gives TRBD2 as the D gene, but with no DNA this cannot be confirmed. Germline CDR1 reads SGHTA; CDR2 reads FQGNSA. The CDR3 covers 16 residues. The chain's CDR3 is CASSPGLAGGQGEQFF.

This sequence joins TRBV10-3 and TRBJ2-7; TCRdb designates TRBD2, a call that cannot be tested without DNA. Germline V CDR1 and CDR2: ENHRY, SYGVKD. The CDR3 has 14 residues. The CDR3 region is CAIALAGDSYEQYF.

The chain employs TRBV9 and TRBJ2-2. In germline, CDR1 is SGDLS, CDR2 YYNGEE. This CDR3 is 15 amino acids long. The CDR3 here is CASSVAVGVTGELFF.

CDR3 region: CASSELGYNEQFF. The rearrangement joins TRBV25-1 to TRBJ2-1. The CDR3 sequence is 13 residues long. The germline CDR1 and CDR2 sequences are MGHDK and SYGVNS.

The genes are TRBV4-2 and TRBJ1-3. Germline-derived CDR1 and CDR2 are LGHNA and YNFKEQ. The CDR3 consists of 14 residues. This CDR3 reads CASSQDRGRQPPYF.